The 18 T cell receptor beta chains below come from one sample, sequenced in a study of cytomegalovirus exposure and HLA in healthy donors. Libraries were prepared by immunoSEQ multiplex PCR; TCRdb keeps only in-frame clonotypes and omits some of them. In the table there are 250,000 to 350,000 clones, approximately 91% of which are singletons. Source material: PBMCs. The receptors derive from a man aged 25 to 45 in good health and CMV-seronegative.

This clone is a singleton in its sample. CDR3 region: CASSRRTSGGDEQYF. The CDR3 region has the DNA TGTGCCAGCAGCCGAAGGACTAGCGGGGGGGACGAGCAGTACTTC. This chain links TRBV7-2 with TRBJ2-7; TRBD2 aligns across 15 bases. Trimming at V came to 5 bases and at J to 5 bases, leaving 4 bases not matched to a gene. This CDR3 is 15 amino acids long. CDR1 is SGHTA, CDR2 FQGNSA, per germline.

The J gene is TRBJ2-3, the V gene TRBV7-2, with a tentative D call TRBD1 (5 bases). Trimming cost V 5 bases and J 3 bases, with 15 bases left between them. Germline V gene data show CDR1 as SGHTA and CDR2 as FQGNSA. The CDR3 runs to 15 residues. CDR3 sequence: CASSVWGQQTDTQYF. The CDR3 DNA reads TGTGCCAGCAGCGTCTGGGGCCAACAGACAGATACGCAGTATTTT.

The chain employs TRBV5-1 and TRBJ1-6, with TRBD1 as a possible D gene (6 bases). Germline assignment: CDR1 SGHRS and CDR2 YFSETQ. The CDR3 is 16 residues long. Trimming shortened V by 3 bases and J by 0 bases, and 10 bases separated the two germline ends. This CDR3 is CASSWTESSYNSPLHF. Here the CDR3 DNA reads TGCGCCAGCAGCTGGACAGAAAGCTCCTATAATTCACCCCTCCACTTT. Full variable domain (outside the CDR3, taken from reference TRBV5-1 and TRBJ1-6): KAGVTQTPRYLIKTRGQQVTLSCSPISGHRSVSWYQQTPGQGLQFLFEYFSETQRNKGNFPGRFSGRQFSNSRSEMNVSTLELGDSALYLCASSWTESSYNSPLHFGNGTRLTVT.

Here the CDR3 reads CASGLVLSAGVLQNGYTF. CDR3 DNA: TGTGCTAGTGGTTTGGTACTGTCTGCAGGGGTTCTCCAAAATGGCTACACCTTC. The rearrangement uses TRBV12-5 and TRBJ1-2, with TRBD1 as a possible D gene (6 bases). Germline loops: CDR1 LGHNT, CDR2 FRNRAP. This CDR3 comprises 18 residues. V lost 0 bases, J lost 6 bases, and 23 bases lay in between. The full variable domain, with the rest looked up from reference TRBV12-5 and TRBJ1-2, is DARVTQTPRHKVTEMGQEVTMRCQPILGHNTVFWYRQTMMQGLELLAYFRNRAPLDDSGMPKDRFSAEMPDATLATLKIQPSEPRDSAVYFCASGLVLSAGVLQNGYTFGSGTRLTVV.

This rearrangement joins TRBV10-1 to TRBJ2-1; D not certain. V was cut by 1 base and J by 3 bases, with 10 bases left in between. The CDR3 totals 15 residues. CDR1 is WNHNN and CDR2 is SYGVQD in the germline V gene (reference sequence). The CDR3 here is CASSEYSDLYNEQFF. The CDR3 nucleotides read TGCGCCAGCAGTGAGTACAGTGACCTCTACAATGAGCAGTTCTTC.

This chain joins TRBV14 and TRBJ1-1; D remains ambiguous. Germline V gives CDR1 SGHDN, CDR2 FVKESK. This CDR3 region has 14 residues. With 0 bases removed from V and 0 bases from J, the gap between germline ends came to 5 bases. The CDR3 coding sequence is TGTGCCAGCAGCCAAGAGGGCTTGAACACTGAAGCTTTCTTT. This translates into CASSQEGLNTEAFF.

The chain uses TRBV6-6 and TRBJ1-6; no firm D call. CDR3 length: 14 amino acids. Trimming cost V 2 bases and J 5 bases, with 7 bases left between them. CDR1 is MNHNY and CDR2 is SVGAGI in the germline V gene (reference sequence). The CDR3, as DNA: TGTGCCAGCAGTTACAAGGCGGATAATTCACCCCTCCACTTT. This encodes CASSYKADNSPLHF.

This chain joins TRBV27 and TRBJ2-1, with 8 bases identical to TRBD1. In germline, CDR1 is MNHEY, CDR2 SMNVEV (reference sequence). The CDR3 covers 15 residues. Trimming took 2 bases from V and 8 from J; bases not matched to a gene: 8. CDR3 sequence reads: CASSLVAGGLHEQFF. Written as DNA, the CDR3 is TGTGCCAGCAGTTTAGTGGCAGGGGGCTTGCATGAGCAGTTCTTC.

The chain joins TRBV19 to TRBJ1-1; 7 nucleotides match TRBD1. The ends lost 3 bases at V and 6 bases at J; junction bases unmatched: 4. CDR3 length: 13 residues. Germline V gives CDR1 LNHDA, CDR2 SQIVND (reference sequence). CDR3 residues: CASSMDRWAEAFF. The CDR3, as DNA: TGTGCCAGTAGTATGGACAGGTGGGCTGAAGCTTTCTTT.

The V and J genes are TRBV5-1 and TRBJ2-1; 10 bases fit TRBD2. Trimming took 2 bases from V and 7 from J; bases not matched to a gene: 9. Germline CDR1 is SGHRS and CDR2 is YFSETQ. The CDR3 contains 16 residues. CDR3 sequence reads: CASSFKLAGLGNEQFF. DNA of the CDR3: TGCGCCAGCAGCTTTAAACTAGCGGGGTTGGGGAATGAGCAGTTCTTC.

This clone occurred a few times. The V and J genes are TRBV11-2 and TRBJ2-1; D gene uncertain. This CDR3 is 15 amino acids long. Trimming stripped 0 bases from V and 0 bases from J, with 6 bases between. Germline CDR1 is SGHAT and CDR2 is FQNNGV. The CDR3 sequence is CASSLEAVSYNEQFF. The CDR3 region has the DNA TGTGCCAGCAGCTTAGAGGCAGTCTCCTACAATGAGCAGTTCTTC. Full variable domain (remainder filled in from reference TRBV11-2 and TRBJ2-1): EAGVAQSPRYKIIEKRQSVAFWCNPISGHATLYWYQQILGQGPKLLIQFQNNGVVDDSQLPKDRFSAERLKGVDSTLKIQPAKLEDSAVYLCASSLEAVSYNEQFFGPGTRLTVL.

This clone was picked up one time. The V call is TRBV7-9, the J call TRBJ1-2, with D unresolved. The CDR3 has 15 amino acids. The V gene lost 0 bases and the J gene lost 3 bases, with 11 bases spanning the gap. Germline CDR1 reads SEHNR; CDR2 reads FQNEAQ (reference sequence). The CDR3 DNA is TGTGCCAGCAGCTTAGCATTTGCAGGCTACTATGGCTACACCTTC. The encoded protein is CASSLAFAGYYGYTF. The full variable domain, with the rest looked up from reference TRBV7-9 and TRBJ1-2, is DTGVSQNPRHKITKRGQNVTFRCDPISEHNRLYWYRQTLGQGPEFLTYFQNEAQLEKSRLLSDRFSAERPKGSFSTLEIQRTEQGDSAMYLCASSLAFAGYYGYTFGSGTRLTVV.

This clone was found a few times. The gene calls are TRBV5-6 and TRBJ1-5, with D maybe TRBD1 (5 bases). Germline V CDR1 and CDR2: SGHDT, YYEEEE. The V and J ends lost 7 bases and 1 base respectively, with 12 bases between them. This CDR3 contains 14 residues. DNA of the CDR3: TGTGCCAGCGGCAGGGCTGACAGCAATCAGCCCCAGCATTTT. The encoded protein is CASGRADSNQPQHF.

This clone occurred a few times. The rearrangement joins TRBV6-5 to TRBJ2-7, with 12 bases aligning to TRBD2. This CDR3 has 14 amino acids. Germline V CDR1 and CDR2: MNHEY, SVGAGI. The trim removed 7 bases at V and 2 bases at J, leaving 3 bases unmatched. The CDR3 nucleotides are TGTGCCAGCACTAGGACTAGCGGGGCCTACGAGCAGTACTTC. Its translation: CASTRTSGAYEQYF.

This chain links TRBV11-3 with TRBJ2-1; 11 bases match TRBD2. CDR1 SGHNT and CDR2 YENEEA come from the germline V gene. Unmatched junction bases numbered 8, after V lost 5 bases and J lost 8 bases. The CDR3 totals 15 residues. The CDR3 bases are TGTGCCAGCAGCGTTAGCGGGGGGGCCTTGTATGAGCAGTTCTTC. Translated, it gives CASSVSGGALYEQFF.

This clone has just one count. The J gene is TRBJ2-5, the V gene TRBV5-6; 7 bases map to TRBD1. The CDR3 loop spans 15 amino acids. In germline, CDR1 is SGHDT, CDR2 YYEEEE. J lost 5 bases, V lost 2 bases, and 9 bases had no gene match. This chain's CDR3 is CASSFRDSLRETQYF. In nucleotides, the CDR3 is TGTGCCAGCAGCTTCCGGGACAGTTTGCGGGAGACCCAGTACTTC.

This chain joins TRBV18 and TRBJ1-4; TRBD1 aligns across 9 bases. CDR1 is KGHSH and CDR2 is LQKENI in the germline V gene. With 6 bases clipped from V and 5 bases from J, the junction kept 7 bases outside the gene matches. The CDR3 is 15 amino acids. The CDR3 coding sequence is TGTGCCAGCTCGTCCCGACAGGGGGACAATGAAAAACTGTTTTTT. Translating gives CASSSRQGDNEKLFF.

V gene TRBV6-5 combines with J gene TRBJ2-1; possibly TRBD2 for D (7 bases). The germline CDR1 and CDR2 sequences are MNHEY and SVGAGI. The CDR3 is 14 residues long. V dropped 0 bases and J dropped 8 bases, with 11 bases sitting between them. CDR3: CASSYSGGADEQFF. CDR3 sequence (DNA): TGTGCCAGCAGTTACTCAGGGGGGGCCGATGAGCAGTTCTTC.